A single sample is the source of the 2 T cell receptor beta chains below, sequenced in a study of shared clonotypes between healthy human individuals. The table came from immunoSEQ multiplex PCR; TCRdb's copy has only in-frame clones and leaves some out. The sample includes some 320,000 clones, more than 75% of them seen just once. The sample consisted of memory CD8+ T cells sorted from blood. The subset was: CD45RO+ cells pooled with CCR7-negative TemRA cells. All receptors derive from a young man in good health.

J is TRBJ2-7 and V is TRBV7-2, with D perhaps TRBD2 (6 bases). The V end lost 6 bases, the J end lost 3 bases, and 12 bases lay between the germline ends. Germline CDR1 reads SGHTA; CDR2 reads FQGNSA. This CDR3 comprises 13 residues. Written as DNA, the CDR3 is TGTGCCAGCAGACCCCCGGGACTCTACGAGCAGTACTTC. This gives the protein CASRPPGLYEQYF.

This clone was observed once. This CDR3 is CASSYNGGADEQYF. CDR3 in DNA: TGTGCCAGCAGTTACAACGGTGGTGCGGACGAGCAGTACTTC. V usage is TRBV6-6 and J usage is TRBJ2-7; D gene unclear. V shed 2 bases and J shed 5 bases, with 13 bases lying between them. The CDR3 consists of 14 residues. Germline loops: CDR1 MNHNY, CDR2 SVGAGI (reference sequence).